A single sample is the source of the 4 T cell receptor beta chains below, sequenced in a study of cytomegalovirus exposure and HLA in healthy donors. Primers: 60 Vbeta forward and 13 Jbeta reverse. The method was immunoSEQ multiplex PCR; TCRdb's version includes in-frame clones alone and lacks a portion of them. Among roughly 100,000 clones listed, roughly four fifths were seen once. The sample comprised PBMCs. Source of these receptors: a female donor in good health and CMV-seronegative.

The chain is built from TRBV5-5 and TRBJ1-2; D remains ambiguous. Germline values: CDR1 SGHKS, CDR2 YYEKEE (reference sequence). Trimming took 4 bases from V and 6 from J, leaving 4 bases between them. The CDR3 is 10 residues long. CDR3 in DNA: TGTGCCAGCAGCGAGGATGGCTACACCTTC. Residues: CASSEDGYTF.

The chain has TRBV7-2 and TRBJ1-1, with D tentatively TRBD1 (6 bases). Trimming removed 1 base from V and 7 bases from J, with 13 bases in between. The germline gives CDR1 SGHTA, CDR2 FQGNSA. The CDR3 runs 14 residues. CDR3: CASSLVPGDYEAFF. CDR3 sequence (DNA): TGTGCCAGCAGCTTAGTTCCAGGGGATTATGAAGCTTTCTTT.

The chain recombines TRBV5-6 with TRBJ2-7; a possible D gene is TRBD1 (5 bases). Deletions cut 1 base from V and 3 bases from J, with 11 bases between. CDR1 and CDR2 (germline): SGHDT, YYEEEE. This CDR3 has 14 amino acids. The CDR3 is CASSLTGLVYEQYF. The CDR3 bases are TGTGCCAGCAGCTTGACAGGCCTCGTCTACGAGCAGTACTTC.

The chain combines TRBV7-2 with TRBJ2-2; possible D gene TRBD2, 6 bases. V was shortened by 3 bases and J by 2 bases, with 10 bases between the two germline ends. Germline V lookup: CDR1 SGHTA, CDR2 FQGNSA. The CDR3 spans 15 residues. CDR3 in DNA: TGTGCCAGCAGCTTCCTAGCGACTAACACCGGGGAGCTGTTTTTT. Translating it yields CASSFLATNTGELFF. Together with reference TRBV7-2 and TRBJ2-2, the CDR3 gives the full variable domain: GAGVSQSPSNKVTEKGKDVELRCDPISGHTALYWYRQSLGQGLEFLIYFQGNSAPDKSGLPSDRFSAERTGGSVSTLTIQRTQQEDSAVYLCASSFLATNTGELFFGEGSRLTVL.